The T cell receptor beta chain described here comes from a study of blood T cells in healthy people across ages. Per sample, at least 5 micrograms of total RNA were extracted. This clonotype was seen a handful of times. The antigen is unknown. A J-beta primer mix and a sample-barcoded 5' primer were used in a second PCR of roughly 6 to 11 cycles. TCRdb fed the 5' RACE reads into MiXCR, producing one record per CDR3 protein. The sample includes some 900,000 distinct CDR3 sequences, around 48% of them seen just once. Study results and limitations: Comparison with aged donors showed that long-lived donors had more naive CD4+ cells and higher diversity.

From germline, CDR1 is LGHNA and CDR2 YNFKEQ. V gave up 0 bases and J gave up 4 bases; unmatched junction bases: 9. This CDR3 has 17 residues. The chain couples TRBV4-2 to TRBJ2-3; 8 nucleotides line up with TRBD2. This TCR derives from a young man in good health. Material: blood. CDR3 residues: CASSQDPGGGHSDTQYF. The CDR3 DNA sequence: TGTGCCAGCAGCCAAGATCCGGGGGGGGGCCATTCAGATACGCAGTATTTT.